This is a list of T cell receptor beta chains from one sample in a study of blood T cell repertoires in COVID-19. Sequencing used immunoSEQ multiplex PCR; TCRdb keeps in-frame clones, though not all of them. The sample shows about 250,000 clones, 82% of them seen only once. Sample: PBMCs or T cells enriched from blood (not recorded which). The receptors stem from a man aged 35 to 55 who had been exposed to COVID-19. Both conserved end residues are part of each CDR3. D genes are given only for firm matches. Some rows mark clone size as missing; the rest say once, few, many or name a class of expanded clone.

d_call j_call clone_size v_call cdr3_aa cdr3_nt
TRBD1 TRBJ1-6 few TRBV7-2 CASSPGQGNSPLHF TGTGCCAGCAGCCCCGGACAGGGGAATTCACCCCTCCACTTT
. TRBJ1-3 . TRBV5-1 CASRNGVHSSGNTIYF TGCGCCAGCAGAAACGGGGTCCATAGCTCTGGAAACACCATATATTTT
. TRBJ1-2 . TRBV6-5 CASNPGGRPIEGYTF TGTGCCAGCAACCCTGGAGGTAGGCCCATTGAGGGCTACACCTTC
. TRBJ1-3 . TRBV7-5 CARSSVKDRSLPYSGNTIYF TGTGCCAGAAGCTCGGTTAAAGACAGATCACTCCCCTACTCTGGAAACACCATATATTTT
. TRBJ1-6 . TRBV18 CASSPAYDSYNSPLHF TGTGCCAGCTCACCAGCGTACGACTCCTATAATTCACCCCTCCACTTT
TRBD2 TRBJ2-7 . TRBV6-1 CASSERTSGPSSYEQYF TGTGCCAGCAGTGAACGGACTAGCGGTCCGAGCTCCTACGAGCAGTACTTC
. TRBJ1-1 . TRBV30 CAWSFTPNTEAFF TGTGCCTGGAGTTTCACACCGAACACTGAAGCTTTCTTT
TRBD1 TRBJ1-5 . TRBV24-1 CATSPRTGGFQPQHF TGTGCCACCAGTCCCCGGACAGGGGGTTTTCAGCCCCAGCATTTT
. TRBJ2-3 . TRBV12-3/TRBV12-4 CASRPGWDTQYF TGTGCCAGCAGGCCGGGGTGGGATACGCAGTATTTT
. TRBJ1-6 . TRBV11-2 CASSLAVGIGVSSSPLHF TGTGCCAGCAGCTTAGCGGTTGGGATAGGGGTCTCTTCTTCACCCCTCCACTTT
TRBD1 TRBJ2-1 . TRBV12-3/TRBV12-4 CASSPQGQSQFF TGTGCCAGCAGTCCCCAGGGACAGTCCCAGTTCTTC
. TRBJ2-1 . TRBV30 CAWSEWGNRGGEQFF TGTGCCTGGAGTGAGTGGGGCAACAGGGGGGGCGAGCAGTTCTTC
TRBD2 TRBJ2-1 . TRBV5-1 CASSFSSGGYNEQFF TGCGCCAGCAGCTTCTCTAGCGGGGGTTACAATGAGCAGTTCTTC
. TRBJ2-3 few TRBV7-2 CASSKSGADTQYF TGTGCCAGCAGCAAATCAGGGGCAGATACGCAGTATTTT
. TRBJ2-6 . TRBV19 CATREAALLSGANVLTF TGTGCCACTAGGGAGGCAGCTTTGCTCTCTGGGGCCAACGTCCTGACTTTC
TRBD1 TRBJ1-1 . TRBV7-9 CASSYHSQGSTEAFF TGTGCCAGCAGCTACCACTCACAGGGGAGCACTGAAGCTTTCTTT
TRBD1 TRBJ1-4 . TRBV6-5 CASTKDRIEKLFF TGTGCCAGCACTAAGGACAGGATTGAAAAACTGTTTTTT
. TRBJ2-7 once TRBV5-6 CASSLDLRDYEQYF TGTGCCAGCAGCTTAGACCTGAGGGACTACGAGCAGTACTTC
. TRBJ1-4 . TRBV7-6 CASSSNRRTNEKLFF TGTGCCAGCAGCTCTAACAGGCGAACTAATGAAAAACTGTTTTTT
TRBD2 TRBJ2-3 . TRBV7-2 CASSFPLAGNTDTQYF TGTGCCAGCAGCTTTCCCTTAGCGGGAAACACAGATACGCAGTATTTT
. TRBJ1-5 few TRBV6-1 CASSEAPGAVKQPQHF TGTGCCAGCAGTGAAGCGCCAGGGGCGGTCAAACAGCCCCAGCATTTT
. TRBJ1-2 few TRBV9 CASSVGEGRAYYGYTF TGTGCCAGCAGCGTTGGGGAAGGGAGGGCATACTATGGCTACACCTTC
. TRBJ2-6 . TRBV14 CASSHFYSGANVLTF TGTGCCAGCAGCCATTTCTACTCTGGGGCCAACGTCCTGACTTTC
TRBD1 TRBJ2-3 . TRBV24-1 CATRGTGKGDTQYF TGTGCCACCCGAGGGACAGGGAAAGGGGATACGCAGTATTTT
. TRBJ2-1 . TRBV6-5 CASIRIYGYEQFF TGTGCCAGCATAAGAATCTACGGGTATGAGCAGTTCTTC
. TRBJ1-2 . TRBV27 CASSGVLDGYTF TGTGCCAGCTCAGGGGTTTTAGATGGCTACACCTTC
. TRBJ1-5 few TRBV2 CASSEQGGNQPQHF TGTGCCAGCAGTGAACAAGGGGGCAATCAGCCCCAGCATTTT
TRBD1 TRBJ1-2 . TRBV6-6 CASSSVPGQGAHGYTF TGTGCCAGCAGTTCCGTCCCGGGACAGGGGGCGCATGGCTACACCTTC
. TRBJ2-1 . TRBV20-1 CSASVTPADEQFF TGCAGTGCTAGTGTCACCCCGGCGGATGAGCAGTTCTTC
. TRBJ1-2 . TRBV19 CASQEQGRLRYTF TGTGCCAGCCAGGAACAGGGTCGTCTTCGCTACACCTTC
TRBD2 TRBJ2-2 . TRBV19 CASSPERLAGGPSRGGELFF TGTGCCAGTAGTCCCGAGAGACTAGCGGGAGGGCCTTCGAGGGGCGGGGAGCTGTTTTTT
. TRBJ1-2 . TRBV7-8 CASSQRGWSGYTF TGTGCCAGCAGCCAGAGGGGGTGGAGTGGCTACACCTTC
. TRBJ1-4 . TRBV4-2 CASSQDVGLGNEKLFF TGTGCCAGCAGCCAAGATGTGGGGCTAGGTAATGAAAAACTGTTTTTT
. TRBJ2-2 once TRBV7-3 CASRPGDPNTGELFF TGTGCCAGCCGGCCGGGAGACCCGAACACCGGGGAGCTGTTTTTT
. TRBJ1-3 few TRBV7-9 CASSFEQGAGNTIYF TGTGCCAGCAGCTTCGAACAGGGTGCTGGAAACACCATATATTTT
TRBD2 TRBJ2-1 . TRBV10-1 CASSDRAGGMNEQFF TGCGCCAGCAGTGACCGGGCGGGGGGTATGAATGAGCAGTTCTTC
. TRBJ1-1 few TRBV6-1 CASTPRQSGSIGAFF TGTGCCAGCACACCGAGACAGTCCGGTTCGATTGGAGCTTTCTTT
TRBD1 TRBJ2-7 . TRBV18 CASSPRAQGYYEQYF TGTGCCAGCTCACCTAGGGCACAGGGGTACTACGAGCAGTACTTC
TRBD1 TRBJ2-3 . TRBV5-1 CASSSTPGQRTDTQYF TGCGCCAGCAGTAGCACCCCGGGACAGAGAACAGATACGCAGTATTTT
. TRBJ2-1 once TRBV27 CASSVVGGRQPYNEQFF TGTGCCAGCAGCGTAGTTGGTGGGAGGCAGCCCTACAATGAGCAGTTCTTC
. TRBJ2-1 . TRBV19 CASRGEFSYNEQFF TGTGCCAGTCGGGGAGAGTTCTCCTACAATGAGCAGTTCTTC
. TRBJ1-1 . TRBV11-3 CASAGPGVGNAFF TGTGCCAGCGCCGGTCCGGGGGTAGGGAATGCTTTCTTT
TRBD1 TRBJ2-3 . TRBV6-5 CASSQGQGRTDTQYF TGTGCCAGCAGCCAGGGACAGGGAAGGACAGATACGCAGTATTTT
. TRBJ1-1 . TRBV29-1 CSARMSGLNTEAFF TGCAGCGCCCGGATGAGCGGTCTGAACACTGAAGCTTTCTTT
. TRBJ2-3 . TRBV5-6 CASNKPPHTDTQYF TGTGCCAGCAACAAACCCCCCCACACAGATACGCAGTATTTT
. TRBJ2-2 . TRBV11-3 CASRQRGNGELFF TGTGCCAGCAGACAGAGGGGGAACGGGGAGCTGTTTTTT
TRBD2 TRBJ2-1 . TRBV7-3 CASSPSGVSYNEQFF TGTGCCAGCAGCCCTAGCGGAGTCTCCTACAATGAGCAGTTCTTC
TRBD1 TRBJ2-5 . TRBV27 CASGRTGEQETQYF TGTGCCAGCGGGCGGACAGGAGAACAAGAGACCCAGTACTTC
. TRBJ1-2 few TRBV14 CASSPAGVGSYGYTF TGTGCCAGCAGCCCGGCGGGGGTGGGTAGCTATGGCTACACCTTC
. TRBJ1-1 . TRBV10-2 CASTPSAYAGAEAFF TGCGCCAGCACTCCTTCCGCCTACGCAGGGGCTGAAGCTTTCTTT
. TRBJ2-2 . TRBV30 CAWSGGQFFGSFGRSGELFF TGTGCCTGGAGTGGTGGGCAATTTTTCGGGAGTTTTGGTCGGTCCGGGGAGCTGTTTTTT
. TRBJ1-3 . TRBV30 CAWIGLGAPGNTIYF TGTGCCTGGATCGGGCTGGGGGCGCCTGGAAACACCATATATTTT
. TRBJ1-2 . TRBV7-9 CASSSQGQASFYGYTF TGTGCCAGCAGCTCCCAGGGGCAGGCGAGCTTCTATGGCTACACCTTC
TRBD2 TRBJ2-7 . TRBV5-1 CASSLDGGRFDEQYF TGCGCCAGCAGCTTGGATGGCGGGAGATTCGACGAGCAGTACTTC
. TRBJ2-2 few TRBV5-4 CASMSYTGELFF TGTGCCAGCATGTCCTATACCGGGGAGCTGTTTTTT
TRBD1 TRBJ2-7 . TRBV27 CASSLGTGWNYEQYF TGTGCCAGCAGTCTCGGGACAGGGTGGAACTACGAGCAGTACTTC
TRBD2 TRBJ2-5 few TRBV4-2 CASSQDRALAGGPSSETQYF TGTGCCAGCAGCCAAGATCGGGCCCTTGCGGGAGGGCCTAGTTCAGAGACCCAGTACTTC
. TRBJ2-3 once TRBV2 CASSEGSGTDTQYF TGTGCCAGCAGTGAAGGGAGTGGCACAGATACGCAGTATTTT
TRBD1 TRBJ1-5 once TRBV7-9 CASTRTGGSNQPQHF TGTGCCAGCACTAGGACAGGGGGTAGCAATCAGCCCCAGCATTTT
TRBD2 TRBJ2-7 . TRBV5-1 CASSQSGSSYEQYF TGCGCCAGCAGTCAGAGCGGGAGCTCCTACGAGCAGTACTTC